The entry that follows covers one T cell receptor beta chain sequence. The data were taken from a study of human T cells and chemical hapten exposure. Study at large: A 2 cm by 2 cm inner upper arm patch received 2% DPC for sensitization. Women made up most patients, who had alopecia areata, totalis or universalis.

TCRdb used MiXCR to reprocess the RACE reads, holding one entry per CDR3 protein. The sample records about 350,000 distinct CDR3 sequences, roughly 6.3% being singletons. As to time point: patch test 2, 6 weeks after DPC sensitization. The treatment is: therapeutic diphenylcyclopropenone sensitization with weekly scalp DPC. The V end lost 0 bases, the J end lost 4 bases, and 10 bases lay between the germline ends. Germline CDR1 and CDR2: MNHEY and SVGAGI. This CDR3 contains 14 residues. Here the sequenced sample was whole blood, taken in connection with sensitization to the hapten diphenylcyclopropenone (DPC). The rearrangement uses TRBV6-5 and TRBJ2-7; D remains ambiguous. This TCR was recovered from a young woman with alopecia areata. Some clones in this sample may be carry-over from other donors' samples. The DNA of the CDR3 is TGTGCCAGCAGTTACTCGCACAGCAGTTACGAGCAGTACTTC. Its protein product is CASSYSHSSYEQYF.